The TCR beta chain described here comes from a study of primary melanoma T cells and metastatic recurrence. This clone was seen a handful of times. The assay was immunoSEQ multiplex PCR, and TCRdb's table has in-frame clones only and misses some. Seen here are 2,000 to 2,500 clones, approximately 71% observed once, and the top ten hold about 29%. Source material: melanoma tumor tissue. This receptor was identified in a human donor with melanoma.

CDR3 amino acids: CASSVGSENTEAFF. CDR3 nucleotides: TGTGCCAGCAGTGTGGGTTCGGAGAACACTGAAGCTTTCTTT. The V gene is TRBV6-8, the J gene TRBJ1-1; no firm D call. The germline CDR1 and CDR2 sequences are MNHGY and SAAAGT. This CDR3 has 14 amino acids. The V end was cut by 5 bases, the J end by 1 base, with 11 bases between.